This T cell receptor (beta chain) is drawn from a study of cytomegalovirus exposure and HLA in healthy donors. Whole-study results and caveats: Per a later analysis, HLA-associated TCR beta chains showed more clonal expansion than other, equally common TCR beta chains. As was reported, the HLA-A and HLA-B alleles of most subjects were accurately predicted from TCR beta sequences.

Researchers ran the PCR with 60 Vbeta and 13 Jbeta primers. TCRdb's copy holds only in-frame clones and misses some; the assay was immunoSEQ multiplex PCR. There are roughly 150,000 clones in the sample; 75% to 80% occur only once, and 0.55% to 0.8% lies in the top ten. To note about this clone: As yet, its antigen is unknown.

The CDR3 is 15 residues long. Germline CDR1 reads MNHEY; CDR2 reads SMNVEV (reference sequence). V lost 3 bases and J lost 7, with 16 bases in between. The sequence derives from a male donor in good health and CMV-seronegative. The V gene is TRBV27, the J gene TRBJ2-1, with D perhaps TRBD2 (8 bases). The sample was PBMCs. For the CDR3, the DNA is TGTGCCAGCAGTTTCGGGACTAGGGGGCGGAATGAGCAGTTCTTC. Protein product: CASSFGTRGRNEQFF.